These T cell receptor beta chains were read from a single sample in a study of OX40 agonist ivuxolimab in advanced cancers. TCRdb's table, derived via immunoSEQ multiplex PCR, lists solely in-frame clones and lacks some. The sample lists roughly 30,000 clones; 80% to 90% were seen once. The sequencing here drew on CD4+ or CD8+ T cells sorted from blood, taken in a trial of the OX40 agonist ivuxolimab. The receptors stem from an adult with an advanced solid tumor such as melanoma, head and neck, liver or kidney cancer. CDR3s include the opening cysteine and the closing phenylalanine or tryptophan. A D gene is named only where the DNA matches it firmly. Clone size is stated in some rows and not others, as once, few, many or a class when expanded.

clone size	D gene	V gene	J gene	CDR3 DNA	CDR3 protein
NA	TRBD1	TRBV10-3	TRBJ2-7	TGTGCCATCAGTGACCCGGACAGGTCTTCTCTTTACGAGCAGTACTTC	CAISDPDRSSLYEQYF
NA	NA	TRBV7-8	TRBJ2-5	TGTGCCAGCAGCCTGCGGTTCCAAGAGACCCAGTACTTC	CASSLRFQETQYF
NA	NA	TRBV5-4	TRBJ2-1	TGCGCCAGCAGCGGCCCTGGGGGACGCTCCTACAATGAGCAGTTCTTC	CASSGPGGRSYNEQFF
NA	TRBD2	TRBV5-1	TRBJ2-1	TGCGCCAGCAGCCCGCTAGGGACTAGCGGGAGGGCCGGCTACAATGAGCAGTTCTTC	CASSPLGTSGRAGYNEQFF
NA	NA	TRBV11-2	TRBJ2-7	TGTGCCAGCAGTCCACCGCCTCTTTCCGGCGAGCAGTACTTC	CASSPPPLSGEQYF
NA	NA	TRBV5-4	TRBJ1-2	TGTGCCAGCAGCTTGGATCGGGACATGCGAGGCTACACCTTC	CASSLDRDMRGYTF
NA	TRBD1	TRBV9	TRBJ2-5	TGTGCCAGCAGCGTAGCCAGGGGGCCGTGGGAGACCCAGTACTTC	CASSVARGPWETQYF
NA	TRBD1	TRBV11-1	TRBJ2-7	TGTGCCAGCAGCAAGACAGGGGTTCGGACCTACGAGCAGTACTTC	CASSKTGVRTYEQYF
medium-sized	NA	TRBV25-1	TRBJ1-2	TGTGCCAGCAGACAGGGTCGGATGTGGGGCTACACCTTC	CASRQGRMWGYTF
NA	NA	TRBV21-1	TRBJ2-1	TGTGCCAAATGGGGGACTAGGTGTAAAGAGCAGTTCTTC	CAKWGTRCKEQFF
NA	NA	TRBV11-2	TRBJ1-1	TGTGCCAGCAGCACCCGGACAGCCAAGAACACTGAAGCTTTCTTT	CASSTRTAKNTEAFF
NA	NA	TRBV28	TRBJ2-7	TGTGCCAGCAGTGAAGACTACGAGCAGTACTTC	CASSEDYEQYF
NA	TRBD1	TRBV18	TRBJ2-7	TGTGCCAGCTCACCGGGACAGACCTACGAGCAGTACTTC	CASSPGQTYEQYF
NA	NA	TRBV27	TRBJ1-1	TGTGCCAGCAGTTTAGGACATCACCGACTGAACACTGAAGCTTTCTTT	CASSLGHHRLNTEAFF
NA	TRBD2	TRBV18	TRBJ2-1	TGTGCCAGCTCACCCGTAGCGGGGAACAATGAGCAGTTCTTC	CASSPVAGNNEQFF